This is a list of T cell receptor beta chains from one sample in a study of PD-L1 blockade in urothelial cancer. Measured with immunoSEQ multiplex PCR; TCRdb has only the in-frame clones, and not every one. The sample includes 17,000 or so clones, around 87% of them seen just once. The specimen was PBMCs, collected around atezolizumab (anti-PD-L1) treatment. The receptors come from a man aged 45-65 years with urothelial cancer. The CDR3 runs from the conserved cysteine through the conserved F or W.

j_call v_call cdr3_aa
TRBJ1-1 TRBV7-9 CASSLGGGIKTEAFF
TRBJ2-3 TRBV5-1 CASSFRQGSTDTQYF
TRBJ2-1 TRBV27 CASTFGGGDYNEQFF
TRBJ2-3 TRBV11-2 CASSRQVFGTGSTDTQYF
TRBJ2-3 TRBV29-1 CSVERGARDTQYF
TRBJ2-1 TRBV5-1 CASTGGSSYNEQFF
TRBJ1-2 TRBV7-9 CASSLDRGLGYGYTF
TRBJ2-3 TRBV5-1 CASSSGQSTDTQYF
TRBJ2-5 TRBV7-2 CASSLQKTQETQYF
TRBJ1-2 TRBV5-1 CASSGDRGDYGYTF
TRBJ2-3 TRBV7-3 CASSTTGLGDTQYF
TRBJ2-1 TRBV30 CAWKLAGEVSYNEQFF
TRBJ2-7 TRBV7-3 CASSEGTDPYYEQYF
TRBJ2-3 TRBV2 CASKTAGLLSDTQYF
TRBJ2-3 TRBV30 CASGLAGSHTDTQYF
TRBJ2-1 TRBV7-3 CASSLAGSSYNEQFF
TRBJ2-7 TRBV7-6 CASSLVAGGLIDEQYF
TRBJ2-3 TRBV5-4 CASSLRTSGVDTQYF
TRBJ2-7 TRBV7-6 CASSLEKSPTYEQYF
TRBJ1-1 TRBV11-2 CASTQGGAGTEAFF
TRBJ1-1 TRBV7-8 CASGGDLNTEAFF
TRBJ2-7 TRBV11-3 CASSLGPLGLAGGEQYF
TRBJ2-7 TRBV5-1 CASSLEASYEQYF
TRBJ1-1 TRBV30 CAWSPPDRNTEAFF
TRBJ2-7 TRBV14 CASSRRDRGLYEQYF
TRBJ1-2 TRBV7-9 CASSTNSGTGGDGYTF
TRBJ1-3 TRBV5-4 CASSLGVSGNTIYF
TRBJ2-5 TRBV2 CASSEESRQTQYF
TRBJ1-2 TRBV27 CASSRGTGGRFNYGYTF
TRBJ2-5 TRBV4-3 CASSQDRGGGPSYGGRRETQYF
TRBJ2-1 TRBV5-1 CASSLAVGGLQIYNEQFF
TRBJ1-5 TRBV28 CASSLLAADSNQPQHF
TRBJ2-3 TRBV10-3 CATGQGPDTQYF
TRBJ1-1 TRBV10-3 CAISGGGGTEAFF
TRBJ1-4 TRBV6-5 CATMTLGGGEKLFF
TRBJ2-1 TRBV4-1 CASSLNGGTSTFF
TRBJ2-5 TRBV5-6 CASSSGTIETQYF
TRBJ2-1 TRBV30 CAWSSGDYNEQFF
TRBJ1-5 TRBV7-9 CASSLWVGQGNQPQHF
TRBJ1-4 TRBV4-1 CASSKGEATNEKLFF
TRBJ2-1 TRBV9 CASSGSALAGGPNNEQFF
TRBJ2-7 TRBV4-2 CASSPRGDEQYF
TRBJ2-7 TRBV10-1 CASSESGYEQYF
TRBJ1-1 TRBV5-1 CASSFQGGNTEAFF
TRBJ2-7 TRBV28 CASSSERFYEQYF
TRBJ1-1 TRBV28 CASSPTENTEAFF
TRBJ2-5 TRBV5-4 CASAGSGVETQYF
TRBJ2-7 TRBV5-1 CASSTGLAGAYEQYF
TRBJ2-1 TRBV4-3 CASSQETLRSSYNEQFF
TRBJ2-3 TRBV9 CASTGLAGRDTQYF
TRBJ2-3 TRBV15 CATKHGGTDTQYF
TRBJ2-7 TRBV5-5 CASSPGLAGVMGEQYF
TRBJ1-6 TRBV19 CASSLSGTGYNSPLHF
TRBJ2-4 TRBV29-1 CSIGTGKNIQYF